This T cell receptor beta chain is drawn from a study of OX40 agonist ivuxolimab in advanced cancers. Of note for this clone: Antigen specificity is unknown.

Study observations and caveats: Patients with a partial response at 0.1-3.0 mg/kg had among the lowest clonal expansion.

Using immunoSEQ multiplex PCR, the repertoire was profiled, and TCRdb retains in-frame clones only, with some absent. The sample records tens of thousands of clones, about 88% being singletons. Germline V CDR1 and CDR2: MDHEN, SYDVKM. The V and J ends lost 3 bases and 3 bases, in that order; junction bases with no gene match: 11. The CDR3 has 16 residues. Sequencing was performed on CD4+ or CD8+ T cells sorted from blood, taken in a trial of the OX40 agonist ivuxolimab. This TCR was recovered from an adult with an advanced solid tumor such as melanoma, head and neck, liver or kidney cancer. The V and J genes are TRBV28 and TRBJ2-7, with 7 bases aligning to TRBD1. This CDR3 reads CASSFYGVTGIYEQYF. The CDR3 DNA reads TGTGCCAGCAGTTTTTATGGAGTGACAGGGATCTACGAGCAGTACTTC.